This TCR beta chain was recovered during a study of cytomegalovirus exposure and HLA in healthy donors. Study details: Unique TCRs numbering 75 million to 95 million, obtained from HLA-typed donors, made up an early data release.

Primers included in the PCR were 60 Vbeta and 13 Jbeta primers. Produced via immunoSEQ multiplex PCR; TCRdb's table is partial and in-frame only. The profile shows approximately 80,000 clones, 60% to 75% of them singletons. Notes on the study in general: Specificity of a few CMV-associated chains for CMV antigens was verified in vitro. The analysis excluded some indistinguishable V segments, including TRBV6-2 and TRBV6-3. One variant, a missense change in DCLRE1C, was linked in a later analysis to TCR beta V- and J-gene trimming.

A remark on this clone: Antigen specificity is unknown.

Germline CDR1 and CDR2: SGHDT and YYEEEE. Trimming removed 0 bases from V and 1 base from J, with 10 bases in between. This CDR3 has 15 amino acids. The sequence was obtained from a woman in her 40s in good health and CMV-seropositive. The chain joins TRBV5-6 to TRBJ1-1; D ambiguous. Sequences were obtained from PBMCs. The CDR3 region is CASSLAAGSNTEAFF. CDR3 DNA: TGTGCCAGCAGCTTGGCCGCGGGGTCGAACACTGAAGCTTTCTTT. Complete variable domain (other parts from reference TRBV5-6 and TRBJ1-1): DAGVTQSPTHLIKTRGQQVTLRCSPKSGHDTVSWYQQALGQGPQFIFQYYEEEERQRGNFPDRFSGHQFPNYSSELNVNALLLGDSALYLCASSLAAGSNTEAFFGQGTRLTVV.